The clone carrying this TCR beta chain appeared a single time. Its antigen remains unidentified. The sample belongs to a study of cytomegalovirus exposure and HLA in healthy donors. Overall study findings and caveats: The productive fraction for most TCR beta V segments was about 90% or about 30% in an earlier analysis. Later, TCR association rates were found to vary by HLA locus, highest for DRB1 and lowest for HLA-C. What TCR beta sequences reportedly achieved was accurate prediction of HLA-A and HLA-B alleles in most subjects. Rare TCR sequences dominated, though some public TCRs recurred in many donors.

Looked up from germline, CDR1 is GTSNPN and CDR2 is SVGIG (reference sequence). The V end was cut by 0 bases, the J end by 6 bases, with 15 bases between. The length of the CDR3 is 15 residues. PCR used 60 Vbeta primers and 13 Jbeta primers. Generated by immunoSEQ multiplex PCR, the TCRdb table keeps only in-frame clones and is missing some. This table holds some 200,000 clones, about 75% found once. This sequence joins TRBV30 and TRBJ1-5; D is possibly TRBD1 (5 bases). The sequence was collected from a man aged 18-30 years in good health and CMV-seronegative. Sequencing input: PBMCs. CDR3 loop: CAWSVAGFGGQPQHF. For the CDR3, the DNA is TGTGCCTGGAGTGTTGCTGGGTTCGGGGGTCAGCCCCAGCATTTT.